Following are 5 T cell receptor beta chains from one sample sequenced in a study of T cell repertoires in cytomegalovirus infection. These receptors' targets are unknown. Each CDR3 protein gets one entry after TCRdb re-called the reads with MiXCR. The sample comprises about 85,000 distinct CDR3 sequences, roughly half of which are singletons, and roughly 93% rests with the top ten. The specimen comprised CD8+ T cells from cultured PBMCs, sampled from culture after CMV antigen stimulation. These receptors were collected from a human donor in good health (CMV status not recorded). Some clones in this sample may be carry-over from other donors' samples.

The genes are TRBV7-9 and TRBJ1-2; 9 positions agree with TRBD1. Trimming at V came to 4 bases and at J to 5 bases, leaving 5 bases not matched to a gene. CDR3 length: 14 amino acids. Germline V gene lookup returns CDR1 SEHNR and CDR2 FQNEAQ (reference sequence). The CDR3 coding sequence is TGTGCCAGCAGCTCCTCCGGGACAGGGTATGGCTACACCTTC. Amino acid sequence: CASSSSGTGYGYTF.

The chain has TRBV7-9 and TRBJ2-5, with D perhaps matching TRBD1 or TRBD2 (6 bases each). Looked up from germline, CDR1 is SEHNR and CDR2 is FQNEAQ (reference sequence). Between the trimmed V and J ends, which lost 6 bases and 1 base, there was a span of 12 bases. The CDR3 has 14 residues. DNA of the CDR3: TGTGCCAGCAGGCAGAGGGGGGTCCAAGAGACCCAGTACTTC. It encodes CASRQRGVQETQYF.

This sequence joins TRBV5-4 and TRBJ2-5; 7 bases agree with TRBD2. Germline V lookup: CDR1 SGHNT, CDR2 YYREEE (reference sequence). The CDR3 has 18 amino acids. Germline trimming cut 1 base from V and 1 base from J; bases unmatched to any gene: 13. CDR3 DNA sequence: TGTGCCAGCAGCTTGTTGGGCGGGAGAATGGAGGGCCAAGAGACCCAGTACTTC. Its translation is CASSLLGGRMEGQETQYF. Based on the CDR3 plus reference TRBV5-4 and TRBJ2-5, the full variable domain is ETGVTQSPTHLIKTRGQQVTLRCSSQSGHNTVSWYQQALGQGPQFIFQYYREEENGRGNFPPRFSGLQFPNYSSELNVNALELDDSALYLCASSLLGGRMEGQETQYFGPGTRLLVL.

In the case of this clonotype: The junction departs from germline at one end; a sequencing error may be responsible. This chain links TRBV5-3 with TRBJ1-1; no clear D gene. TRBV5-3 is classed as an ORF, of uncertain function. The CDR3 is 18 residues long. CDR3 bases: TGTGCCAGCAGCTTATTAGCCCAGAGCACTTATATGAACACTGAAGCTTTCTTT. Translated: CASSLLAQSTYMNTEAFF.

V usage is TRBV7-7 and J usage is TRBJ2-7; D could derive from TRBD1 or TRBD2 (5 bases each). The CDR3 is 12 amino acids. V lost 5 bases and J 6 bases, leaving 11 bases between the germline ends. The V gene's germline CDR1 is SSHAT and CDR2 FNYEAQ (reference sequence). CDR3 sequence (DNA): TGTGCCAGCAGCCATAGTGGGGGCGAGCAGTACTTC. This sequence encodes CASSHSGGEQYF. Using reference TRBV7-7 and TRBJ2-7 for the parts outside the CDR3, the full variable domain is GAGVSQSPRYKVTKRGQDVTLRCDPISSHATLYWYQQALGQGPEFLTYFNYEAQPDKSGLPSDRFSAERPEGSISTLTIQRTEQRDSAMYRCASSHSGGEQYFGPGTRLTVT.